This T cell receptor beta chain derives from a study of identical twins. Study-level results: Out-of-frame beta chain sequences displayed weaker excess sharing between twins.

In regard to this clonotype: What it binds is unknown.

Unique molecular identifiers were present on cDNA, and template switching added a universal primer site. TCRdb fed the 5' RACE reads into MiXCR, producing one record per CDR3 protein. The sample consists of about 530,000 distinct CDR3 sequences, about 22% of them appearing once. This CDR3 contains 14 residues. The germline CDR1 and CDR2 sequences are WSHSY and SAAADI. Between the trimmed V and J ends, which lost 8 bases and 3 bases, there was a span of 14 bases. The sample was also linked to a second study, of yellow fever vaccine responses in identical twins.

This TCR was recovered from a woman between 18 and 29 years old in good health. The J gene is TRBJ1-5, the V gene TRBV10-2; no firm D call. Sequencing was performed on CD4+ T cells sorted from blood. The CDR3: CASSANGNNQPQHF. CDR3 sequence (DNA): TGCGCCAGCTCAGCGAACGGTAACAATCAGCCCCAGCATTTT.